The subject of this entry is one T cell receptor (beta chain). It lacks a known antigen. Base qualities are not recorded, but no much larger clone differs from it by a single base. Library creation used 5' RACE. Sequenced on an Illumina HiSeq 2000. Template switching introduced a universal primer binding site; the final cDNA contained a unique molecular identifier, enabling accurate counting of TCR cDNA molecules. Specific primers in the conserved constant-segment region were used to synthesize first-strand cDNA for TCR alpha and beta chains. To control for contamination, each cDNA library was double barcoded with a SMART-Mk sample barcode plus Illumina barcodes. TruSeq adapter sequences along with Illumina sample barcodes were introduced in two successive PCR steps. Sequencing of the TCR alpha and beta cDNA libraries was done on the Illumina HiSeq platform using custom primers. Processing in the source paper ran as follows. MiGEC processed the raw reads to extract unique molecular identifiers, while MiXCR was used to determine the CDR3 positions. For each individual, recombination models were inferred using an EM algorithm with the repgenHMM and IGoR tools. Shared clonotypes were analyzed with the tcR package in R, and sharing was normalized by the product of cloneset sizes. To study raw recombination without the effects of thymic and clonal selection, out-of-frame nonproductive sequences were analyzed. The public reads were reanalyzed by TCRdb: fastp trimming at Q25, MiXCR alignment, in-frame beta chains only. Merged by CDR3 protein, the rows form single entries marked with the most common genes and DNA. The V and J calls follow TCRdb's processing rather than the paper's. The sample table contains around 450,000 distinct CDR3 sequences; only one count was recorded for approximately 15% of them. The top ten clones comprise roughly 0.5% of the sample.

This specimen belongs to a study of identical twins listed by TCRdb under 2016. As for the study more broadly: The study deep-sequenced TCR alpha and beta repertoires from monozygotic twins, unrelated adults of various ages and cord blood to test whether fetal clonotypes persist. To rule out contamination, replicate twin experiments were performed at different times with different library preparation protocols.

Here is what the overall study found, with its caveats: In monozygotic twins, recombination models systematically underestimated out-of-frame TCR alpha sharing, but the models matched the sharing seen between unrelated individuals. Because the same donors could not be followed over many years, the conclusions depended on cross-sectional statistical analysis. Fewer insertions were carried by abundant cord blood beta clonotypes, a similar but weaker trend appeared in young adult naive repertoires, and no such trend appeared in memory repertoires. A weaker excess of twin sharing was found in beta out-of-frame sequences because the signal-to-noise ratio was lowered by fewer shared sequences. Compared with coincidental sharing between unrelated individuals, an excess of low generation-probability sequences was observed among out-of-frame TCR alpha sequences shared between twins. Invariant T cells such as MAIT and iNKT could partly confound zero-insertion analyses, though diverse VJ usage argued against this for most clonotypes.

Only healthy Caucasian donors were included. Three pairs of female monozygotic twins, all aged about 18 to 29 years, were included in the twin cohort. Positive isolation kits from Invitrogen were used to isolate the CD4+ and CD8+ T cell populations. These data were also reused for a study on yellow fever vaccine responses in identical twins. The second study reports: The T cell response to vaccination in identical twins was reported by the authors to appear partly convergent and partly personalized. The study precisely tracked vaccine-responding T cell clones in identical twins.

The sample consisted of CD4+ T cells sorted from blood. This TCR derives from a woman aged 18-29 years in good health.

The DNA reads as follows: TGTGCCAGCAGTTTAAGGGACAGGGTTAATTCACCCCTCCACTTT. This encodes CASSLRDRVNSPLHF. The chain is made from TRBV12-3 or TRBV12-4 and TRBJ1-6; 9 bases in the junction line up with TRBD1. The CDR3 runs 15 residues from the cysteine to the phenylalanine. Of all the DNA, just the CDR3 is kept, 45 bases in frame from base 1. Trimming removed 2 bases from V and 6 bases from J; the gene matches leave 2 bases unexplained.